The 21 T cell receptor beta chains given below trace back to one sample, sequenced in a study of regulatory T cells in long-lasting Graves disease. Regarding time point: newly diagnosed GD, antithyroid drugs for less than 3 months. PBMC-derived RNA was used for the TCR library. CDR3 regions were amplified by Arm-PCR using iRepertoire HTBI primers to build TCR beta libraries. TCRdb processed the multiplex PCR reads anew with MiXCR; each CDR3 protein has one entry. Altogether about 620,000 distinct CDR3 sequences are present, roughly 15% being singletons, with the ten largest covering roughly 18%. The same sample was also studied in work on T cells in Graves' hyperthyroidism and ophthalmopathy.

Material: peripheral blood mononuclear cells (PBMCs), obtained at new diagnosis, from a patient treated with antithyroid drugs. These receptor sequences come from a woman in her 30s with Graves disease.

This clonotype was seen many times. The V and J genes are TRBV27 and TRBJ2-7; 7 bases map to TRBD2. In germline, CDR1 is MNHEY, CDR2 SMNVEV (reference sequence). V shed 3 bases, J shed 4 bases, and the junction held 6 bases outside the gene matches. The CDR3 consists of 14 residues. The CDR3 DNA reads as TGTGCCAGCAGTTTGTCAGCGGGAATTTACGAGCAGTACTTC. It encodes CASSLSAGIYEQYF.

In its sample, this clonotype was seen a few times. The CDR3 loop is CASSFPRRLNQPQHF. The CDR3 coding sequence is TGTGCCAGCAGTTTTCCGCGACGGCTCAATCAGCCCCAGCATTTT. The rearrangement joins TRBV28 to TRBJ1-5; D ambiguous. The V gene lost 3 bases and the J gene lost 3 bases, with 12 bases spanning the gap. The CDR3 runs 15 residues. Germline CDR1 is MDHEN and CDR2 is SYDVKM.

This clonotype has a count of ten or more. The chain combines TRBV28 with TRBJ2-2; TRBD1 matches at 7 bases. J lost 4 bases, V lost 6 bases, and 11 bases had no gene match. Germline loops: CDR1 MDHEN, CDR2 SYDVKM. CDR3 size: 16 residues. The CDR3 spells CASSRDRALSTGELFF. The DNA of the CDR3 is TGTGCCAGCAGCCGGGACAGAGCCTTATCCACCGGGGAGCTGTTTTTT.

This clonotype was counted between two and nine times. The chain links TRBV12-3 or TRBV12-4 to TRBJ1-3, with a possible D match to TRBD1 (6 bases). Trimming cost V 6 bases and J 9 bases, with 21 bases left between them. The CDR3 has 15 amino acids. The CDR3 coding sequence is TGTGCCAGCAGAGTTGGGGGCTCCGAAGGTAGCACCATATATTTT. This sequence encodes CASRVGGSEGSTIYF.

This clonotype was detected a few times. The gene calls are TRBV27 and TRBJ2-2; 10 positions agree with TRBD2. CDR3 length: 17 residues. Per the germline V gene, CDR1 is MNHEY and CDR2 is SMNVEV (reference sequence). Trimming took 5 bases from V and 3 from J; bases not matched to a gene: 9. This chain's CDR3 is CASSPAYGLADTGELFF. The CDR3 coding sequence is TGTGCCAGCAGTCCCGCATATGGACTAGCGGACACCGGGGAGCTGTTTTTT.

The chain couples TRBV5-1 to TRBJ2-7; D is ambiguous. Germline V gives CDR1 SGHRS, CDR2 YFSETQ. CDR3 length equals 15 residues. V dropped 2 bases and J dropped 5 bases, with 17 bases sitting between them. The CDR3 region is CASSLNSSPGHEQYF. DNA of the CDR3: TGCGCCAGCAGCTTAAACAGCTCCCCGGGTCACGAGCAGTACTTC. The whole variable domain, filled in from reference TRBV5-1 and TRBJ2-7, reads KAGVTQTPRYLIKTRGQQVTLSCSPISGHRSVSWYQQTPGQGLQFLFEYFSETQRNKGNFPGRFSGRQFSNSRSEMNVSTLELGDSALYLCASSLNSSPGHEQYFGPGTRLTVT.

A remark on this clonotype: A much larger clone differs from this one at a single base, so this may be a read error. The V and J genes are TRBV28 and TRBJ1-2, with TRBD1 matching 7 bases. From germline, CDR1 is MDHEN and CDR2 SYDVKM. The CDR3 totals 12 residues. CDR3 protein: CASNTGDYGYAF. The CDR3 DNA sequence: TGTGCCAGCAATACAGGGGACTATGGCTACGCCTTC.

This chain links TRBV6-2 or TRBV6-3 with TRBJ2-5; 13 bases are shared with TRBD2. The germline V gene encodes CDR1 MNHEY and CDR2 SVGEGT. The ends lost 6 bases at V and 3 bases at J; junction bases unmatched: 7. This CDR3 is built from 16 residues. The CDR3 bases are TGTGCCAGCAGCCTAGGGACTAGCGGGACCAAAGAGACCCAGTACTTC. It translates to CASSLGTSGTKETQYF.

This clonotype was picked up many times. The chain employs TRBV11-2 and TRBJ1-1; D remains unclear. This CDR3 is built from 16 residues. With 1 base removed from V and 1 base from J, the gap between germline ends came to 13 bases. Germline V gives CDR1 SGHAT, CDR2 FQNNGV. The CDR3 coding sequence is TGTGCCAGCAGCTTAGTAACCCCAGGAAGGAACACTGAAGCTTTCTTT. It yields the protein CASSLVTPGRNTEAFF.

This clonotype has a count of ten or more. Here the CDR3 DNA reads TGTGCCAGCAGCCAATTGGAACGCTCACCCCTCCACTTT. This sequence encodes CASSQLERSPLHF. The J gene is TRBJ1-6, the V gene TRBV3-1; D gene uncertain. The CDR3 has 13 residues. Germline-derived CDR1 and CDR2 are LGHDT and YNNKEL (reference sequence). V gave up 2 bases and J gave up 10 bases, with 9 bases separating them.

Many counts were recorded for this clonotype. The chain joins TRBV30 to TRBJ1-1; D is unclear. Germline lookup yields CDR1 GTSNPN and CDR2 SVGIG (reference sequence). The V end was cut by 2 bases, the J end by 0 bases, with 1 base between. The CDR3 is 11 residues long. The CDR3 DNA reads TGTGCCTGGAGTTTGAACACTGAAGCTTTCTTT. It translates to CAWSLNTEAFF.

This clonotype was seen a handful of times. The chain uses TRBV19 and TRBJ1-5, with no clear D. From germline, CDR1 is LNHDA and CDR2 SQIVND (reference sequence). With 6 bases removed from V and 4 bases from J, the gap between germline ends came to 10 bases. The CDR3 covers 13 residues. The CDR3: CASRDPPNQPQHF. CDR3 DNA: TGTGCCAGTAGGGACCCCCCAAATCAGCCCCAGCATTTT.

This clonotype showed up many times. V and J are TRBV20-1 and TRBJ2-5; D is perhaps TRBD1 (5 bases). CDR1 is DFQATT, CDR2 SNEGSKA, per germline (reference sequence). CDR3 length: 15 amino acids. The V end lost 3 bases, the J end lost 8 bases, and 22 bases lay between the germline ends. The CDR3 DNA follows: TGCAGTGCTAGGGATAGCAAAGGGATAGGGGCCACCCAGTACTTC. Encoded protein: CSARDSKGIGATQYF.

The rearrangement uses TRBV20-1 and TRBJ1-1; possible D gene TRBD1, 6 bases. The CDR3 consists of 13 residues. Germline-derived CDR1 and CDR2 are DFQATT and SNEGSKA (reference sequence). V was trimmed by 5 bases and J by 0 bases, leaving 10 bases between them. As DNA, the CDR3 is TGCAGTGCTCCGGGACAAATGAACACTGAAGCTTTCTTT. It codes for CSAPGQMNTEAFF.

To note about this clonotype: A read error may explain this, as a much larger clone is one base away. This chain joins TRBV7-2 and TRBJ2-7; D unresolved. Germline V gene data show CDR1 as SGHTA and CDR2 as FQGNSA. The CDR3 length is 14 residues. In DNA, the CDR3 is TGTGCCAGTAGTATAGAGGTGGGAAGCTACGGGCAGTACTTC. Translating it yields CASSIEVGSYGQYF. The complete variable domain, with remaining parts taken from reference TRBV7-2 and TRBJ2-7, reads GAGVSQSPSNKVTEKGKDVELRCDPISGHTALYWYRQSLGQGLEFLIYFQGNSAPDKSGLPSDRFSAERTGGSVSTLTIQRTQQEDSAVYLCASSIEVGSYGQYFGPGTRLTVT.

This clonotype occurred many times. The CDR3 reads CSARASSNYGYTF. The DNA for the CDR3 is TGCAGTGCTAGAGCCAGCAGCAACTATGGCTACACCTTC. The V and J genes are TRBV20-1 and TRBJ1-2; D call uncertain. Germline values: CDR1 DFQATT, CDR2 SNEGSKA (reference sequence). CDR3 length: 13 amino acids. The V end lost 1 base, the J end lost 2 bases, and 8 bases lay between the germline ends.

This clonotype turned up a few times. This rearrangement joins TRBV20-1 to TRBJ2-7; D possibly corresponds to TRBD2 (5 bases). The CDR3 covers 15 residues. Germline values: CDR1 DFQATT, CDR2 SNEGSKA (reference sequence). Trimming pared 0 bases from V and 4 bases from J, leaving 16 bases between. In DNA form, the CDR3 reads TGCAGTGCTAGAGATAACCTCGGGAAGAGGTACGAGCAGTACTTC. It encodes CSARDNLGKRYEQYF.

This clonotype showed up just a few times. The chain employs TRBV28 and TRBJ2-7; D is unclear. With 4 bases removed from V and 0 bases from J, the gap between germline ends came to 7 bases. The CDR3 loop spans 13 amino acids. The germline V gene encodes CDR1 MDHEN and CDR2 SYDVKM. The CDR3 spells CASSYIPSYEQYF. The CDR3 coding sequence is TGTGCCAGCAGTTACATTCCCTCCTACGAGCAGTACTTC.

At least ten counts were recorded for this clonotype. The chain has TRBV19 and TRBJ2-7, with D perhaps matching TRBD1 (5 bases). The length of the CDR3 is 12 residues. CDR1 and CDR2 (germline): LNHDA, SQIVND (reference sequence). V lost 5 bases and J 7 bases, leaving 12 bases between the germline ends. Written as DNA, the CDR3 is TGTGCCAGTAGTCCTTCAGGGCAGGAGCAGTACTTC. It yields the protein CASSPSGQEQYF. Together with reference TRBV19 and TRBJ2-7, the CDR3 gives the full variable domain: DGGITQSPKYLFRKEGQNVTLSCEQNLNHDAMYWYRQDPGQGLRLIYYSQIVNDFQKGDIAEGYSVSREKKESFPLTVTSAQKNPTAFYLCASSPSGQEQYFGPGTRLTVT.

This clonotype occurred a few times. The V call is TRBV6-1, the J call TRBJ2-1; tentatively, D is TRBD2 (6 bases). Germline values: CDR1 MNHNS, CDR2 SASEGT. V shed 7 bases and J shed 6 bases, with 13 bases lying between them. This CDR3 spans 13 amino acids. CDR3 in amino acids: CASKRLVANEQFF. DNA of the CDR3: TGTGCCAGCAAACGACTAGTAGCCAATGAGCAGTTCTTC.

The CDR3 spells CSVKEGAGGPYEQFF. The CDR3 DNA reads TGCAGTGTCAAAGAAGGCGCGGGAGGGCCGTATGAGCAGTTCTTC. This chain uses TRBV20-1 with TRBJ2-1; 9 bases align to TRBD2. V trimming: 7 bases; J trimming: 8 bases; junction bases outside the gene matches: 15. This CDR3 spans 15 amino acids. The germline V gene encodes CDR1 DFQATT and CDR2 SNEGSKA (reference sequence).